The 24 T cell receptor beta chains below come from one sample, sequenced in a study of cytomegalovirus exposure and HLA in healthy donors. PCR used 60 Vbeta primers and 13 Jbeta primers. Using immunoSEQ multiplex PCR, the repertoire was profiled, and TCRdb retains in-frame clones only, with some absent. The sample has about 190,000 clones, more than 65% seen once. Sequencing used PBMCs. All receptors come from a man aged 50 or older in good health and CMV-seronegative.

With regard to this clone: The missing conserved phenylalanine or tryptophan at the end of this CDR3 makes a read error likely. V usage is TRBV5-4 and J usage is TRBJ1-6; 12 nucleotides line up with TRBD1. The CDR3 totals 14 residues. Unmatched junction bases numbered 2, after V lost 4 bases and J lost 9 bases. Germline V gene sequence: CDR1 SGHNT, CDR2 YYREEE (reference sequence). CDR3 sequence reads: CASSRDRGLSPLHL. CDR3 DNA: TGTGCCAGCAGCCGGGACAGGGGGCTTTCACCCCTCCACCTT.

Worth noting for this clone: One end of the junction varies from germline; a read error may be responsible. The chain couples TRBV7-9 to TRBJ1-1; D is uncertain. The CDR3 extends over 12 amino acids. In germline, CDR1 is SEHNR, CDR2 FQNEAQ (reference sequence). CDR3 DNA: TGTTCCAGCAGCCCTCAGGCCACTGAAGCTTTCTTT. Its protein is CSSSPQATEAFF.

The CDR3 nucleotides read TGTGCCAGCATGGACTCCACCTATAATTCACCCCTCCACTTT. This encodes CASMDSTYNSPLHF. The chain has TRBV6-1 and TRBJ1-6; D gene unclear. Germline values: CDR1 MNHNS, CDR2 SASEGT. This CDR3 has 14 residues. The ends were cut back, 7 bases at V and 2 bases at J, with 9 bases in the middle.

In its sample, this clone was seen a few times. Distinct nucleotide sequences in the sample also encode this CDR3. This chain joins TRBV2 and TRBJ2-7, with 10 bases identical to TRBD1. Trimming at V came to 1 base and at J to 4 bases, leaving 4 bases not matched to a gene. The CDR3 contains 15 residues. Germline assignment: CDR1 SNHLY and CDR2 FYNNEI. CDR3 DNA: TGTGCCAGCAGTGAAGGGACAGGGGGTACTTACGAGCAGTACTTC. Protein: CASSEGTGGTYEQYF.

The J gene is TRBJ1-1, the V gene TRBV4-1; TRBD1 aligns across 8 bases. Germline values: CDR1 MGHRA, CDR2 YSYEKL. The CDR3 has 14 amino acids. After removal of 1 base from V and 8 bases from J, the junction contained 6 bases not matched to a gene. CDR3: CASSQVGTGPEAFF. For the CDR3, the DNA is TGCGCCAGCAGCCAAGTCGGGACAGGACCAGAAGCTTTCTTT.

This chain's CDR3 is CASSWGQLPSYEQYF. The CDR3 DNA reads TGTGCCAGCAGCTGGGGACAGCTTCCCTCCTACGAGCAGTACTTC. The J gene is TRBJ2-7, the V gene TRBV5-6, with 7 bases identical to TRBD1. This CDR3 is 15 amino acids long. Trimming took 3 bases from V and 0 from J; bases not matched to a gene: 6. Germline V gene data show CDR1 as SGHDT and CDR2 as YYEEEE.

The chain employs TRBV27 and TRBJ2-6; the D gene is possibly TRBD1 (6 bases). From germline, CDR1 is MNHEY and CDR2 SMNVEV (reference sequence). V gave up 7 bases and J gave up 4 bases, with 23 bases separating them. This CDR3 contains 18 residues. CDR3 sequence reads: CASTFGTFLSGGANVLTF. CDR3 sequence (DNA): TGTGCCAGCACCTTCGGGACATTCCTCTCAGGAGGGGCCAACGTCCTGACTTTC.

This chain links TRBV5-1 with TRBJ2-7; TRBD2 matches 7 bases. The V gene's germline CDR1 is SGHRS and CDR2 YFSETQ. The J segment lost 5 bases and the V segment lost 3 bases, leaving 2 bases of the junction unmatched. The CDR3 runs to 12 residues. In DNA, the CDR3 is TGCGCCAGCAGCTGGGGGGGGAACGAGCAGTACTTC. This codes for CASSWGGNEQYF. The entire variable domain, with the rest obtained from reference TRBV5-1 and TRBJ2-7, is as follows: KAGVTQTPRYLIKTRGQQVTLSCSPISGHRSVSWYQQTPGQGLQFLFEYFSETQRNKGNFPGRFSGRQFSNSRSEMNVSTLELGDSALYLCASSWGGNEQYFGPGTRLTVT.

V and J are TRBV29-1 and TRBJ1-2, with 10 bases that match TRBD1. Germline values: CDR1 SQVTM, CDR2 ANQGSEA. CDR3 length: 13 amino acids. The ends lost 7 bases at V and 7 bases at J; junction bases unmatched: 9. The DNA for the CDR3 is TGCAGCGCGATGACAGGGGGCGCTGGTGGCTACACCTTC. Protein sequence: CSAMTGGAGGYTF.

V is TRBV7-3 and J is TRBJ2-3; D call uncertain. This CDR3 is built from 12 residues. Trimming took 2 bases from V and 6 from J, leaving 6 bases between them. In germline, CDR1 is SGHTA, CDR2 FQGTGA. In DNA form, the CDR3 reads TGTGCCAGCAGCTTAGTCGGGGATACGCAGTATTTT. Its translation is CASSLVGDTQYF.

The chain combines TRBV5-1 with TRBJ2-5, with TRBD2 matching over 8 bases. CDR1 is SGHRS and CDR2 is YFSETQ in the germline V gene. The CDR3 has 15 amino acids. V gave up 3 bases and J gave up 5 bases; unmatched junction bases: 9. CDR3 in DNA: TGCGCCAGCAGCTCGGGACTAGAAACTTTGGAGACCCAGTACTTC. Translation: CASSSGLETLETQYF.

The V and J genes are TRBV12-5 and TRBJ1-5; 7 nucleotides match TRBD1. From germline, CDR1 is LGHNT and CDR2 FRNRAP. The CDR3 runs to 17 residues. V trimming: 7 bases; J trimming: 6 bases; junction bases outside the gene matches: 18. Written as DNA, the CDR3 is TGTGCTAGTGCTACCGGGACAGACAAGGGTGGGCGTCAGCCCCAGCATTTT. The encoded protein is CASATGTDKGGRQPQHF.

The CDR3 bases are TGTGCCAGCAGCCTCGGGGGTCGGGACTATGGCTACACCTTC. Translated, it gives CASSLGGRDYGYTF. This chain links TRBV2 with TRBJ1-2, with a weak D call TRBD1 (5 bases). This CDR3 is 14 amino acids long. The germline CDR1 and CDR2 sequences are SNHLY and FYNNEI. V was shortened by 6 bases and J by 3 bases, with 14 bases between the two germline ends.

The chain uses TRBV7-2 and TRBJ2-2, with D unresolved. Looked up from germline, CDR1 is SGHTA and CDR2 is FQGNSA. V was trimmed by 2 bases and J by 1 base, leaving 8 bases between them. The CDR3 loop spans 15 amino acids. CDR3 amino acids: CASSLRQENTGELFF. In DNA form, the CDR3 reads TGTGCCAGCAGCTTAAGGCAGGAGAACACCGGGGAGCTGTTTTTT.

This chain connects TRBV30 to TRBJ1-6; 9 bases are a match to TRBD1. Germline CDR1 is GTSNPN and CDR2 is SVGIG (reference sequence). V dropped 2 bases and J dropped 10; count of bases not matched to a gene: 9. The CDR3 is 15 amino acids. The CDR3 protein is CAWSPGTGSASPLHF. CDR3 nucleotides: TGTGCCTGGAGTCCCGGGACAGGGAGTGCGTCACCCCTCCACTTT.

The CDR3 DNA reads TGTGCCAGCACGTCCCCGGGGGAGGGCTATGGCTACACCTTC. Protein product: CASTSPGEGYGYTF. The chain has TRBV7-9 and TRBJ1-2; D possibly corresponds to TRBD1 (5 bases). Germline V CDR1 and CDR2: SEHNR, FQNEAQ (reference sequence). The CDR3 spans 14 residues. Trimming pared 7 bases from V and 4 bases from J, leaving 16 bases between.

The chain uses TRBV27 and TRBJ1-2; 8 nucleotides align to TRBD1. Germline V CDR1 and CDR2: MNHEY, SMNVEV (reference sequence). The CDR3 extends over 14 amino acids. The V gene end was trimmed by 6 bases and the J gene end by 0 bases; junction bases not matched to a gene: 3. This chain's CDR3 is CASRDREANYGYTF. In DNA form, the CDR3 reads TGTGCCAGCAGGGACAGGGAAGCTAACTATGGCTACACCTTC.

The V call is TRBV9, the J call TRBJ1-1; D is undetermined. In germline, CDR1 is SGDLS, CDR2 YYNGEE. V lost 0 bases and J lost 6, with 12 bases in between. This CDR3 has 14 residues. The CDR3 region has the DNA TGTGCCAGCAGCGTAGAGGGAGGGCTGGCTGAAGCTTTCTTT. Amino acids: CASSVEGGLAEAFF.

This clone was detected once. The V and J genes are TRBV2 and TRBJ1-5, with unresolved D. The CDR3 is 14 residues long. V lost 4 bases, J lost 3 bases, and 10 bases lay in between. Germline V gives CDR1 SNHLY, CDR2 FYNNEI. CDR3 loop: CASSVSWPNQPQHF. The CDR3 coding sequence is TGTGCCAGCAGTGTAAGTTGGCCCAATCAGCCCCAGCATTTT.

The rearrangement links TRBV5-1 to TRBJ2-7, with D possibly being TRBD2 (6 bases). Deletions cut 0 bases from V and 6 bases from J, with 7 bases between. The CDR3 is made up of 12 amino acids. The germline V gene encodes CDR1 SGHRS and CDR2 YFSETQ. As DNA, the CDR3 is TGCGCCAGCAGCTTGGTGGGGGGCGAGCAGTACTTC. This encodes CASSLVGGEQYF.

J is TRBJ2-7 and V is TRBV27; tentative D call: TRBD1 (6 bases). With 5 bases removed from V and 6 bases from J, the gap between germline ends came to 8 bases. This CDR3 contains 11 residues. Germline loops: CDR1 MNHEY, CDR2 SMNVEV (reference sequence). The DNA of the CDR3 is TGTGCCAGCAGTAAACAGGGCGAGCAGTACTTC. This translates into CASSKQGEQYF.

V is TRBV11-2 and J is TRBJ1-5; D remains ambiguous. The CDR3 is 13 residues long. CDR1 is SGHAT, CDR2 FQNNGV, per germline. The ends were cut back, 2 bases at V and 5 bases at J, with 7 bases in the middle. This chain's CDR3 is CASSLFLDQPQHF. In DNA form, the CDR3 reads TGTGCCAGCAGCTTATTTCTAGATCAGCCCCAGCATTTT.

This chain joins TRBV10-3 and TRBJ2-1; D is perhaps TRBD1 (6 bases). This CDR3 has 13 amino acids. The V end was cut by 7 bases, the J end by 4 bases, with 11 bases between. Germline V lookup: CDR1 ENHRY, CDR2 SYGVKD. Here the CDR3 reads CAITGTGYNEQFF. CDR3 nucleotides: TGTGCCATCACCGGAACAGGGTACAATGAGCAGTTCTTC.

This clone has a handful of counts. The rearrangement links TRBV27 to TRBJ1-1; D remains ambiguous. V lost 3 bases and J lost 4, with 12 bases in between. Germline V lookup: CDR1 MNHEY, CDR2 SMNVEV (reference sequence). The CDR3 is 14 residues long. CDR3 nucleotide sequence: TGTGCCAGCAGTTTTAGTCAGTGGGCCACTGAAGCTTTCTTT. This sequence encodes CASSFSQWATEAFF.